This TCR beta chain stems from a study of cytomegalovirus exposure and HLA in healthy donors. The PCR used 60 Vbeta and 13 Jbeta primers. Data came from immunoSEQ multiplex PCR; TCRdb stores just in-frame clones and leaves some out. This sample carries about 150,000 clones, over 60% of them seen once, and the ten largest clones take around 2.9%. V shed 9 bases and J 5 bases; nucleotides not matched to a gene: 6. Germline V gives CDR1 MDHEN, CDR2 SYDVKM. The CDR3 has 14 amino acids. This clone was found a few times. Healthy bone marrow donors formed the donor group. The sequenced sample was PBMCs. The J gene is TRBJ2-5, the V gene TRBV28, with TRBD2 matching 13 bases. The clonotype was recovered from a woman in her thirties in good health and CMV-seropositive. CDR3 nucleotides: TGTGCCAGTGCTGGACTAGCGGGGGAGGAGACCCAGTACTTC. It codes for CASAGLAGEETQYF.